These T cell receptor beta chains were read from a single sample in a study of T-cell memory formation after mild COVID-19. Each CDR3 protein is one row after TCRdb ran MiXCR on the 5' RACE reads. Among some 260,000 distinct CDR3 sequences listed, about a sixth were seen once. The sample comprised PBMCs or a T cell subset sorted from them (not recorded which). These receptors originate from a man between 18 and 29 years old who had mild COVID-19 (a few samples of this study predate the infection). Cell type and time point are not known. CDR3s include the opening cysteine and the closing phenylalanine or tryptophan. Fields, in order: D gene, J gene, V gene, clone size, CDR3 DNA, CDR3 protein. D genes are given only for firm matches. Clone size is shown for a subset of rows, as once, few, many or a class of expanded clone.

D gene: NA; J gene: TRBJ1-3; V gene: TRBV10-2; clone size: NA; CDR3 DNA: TGCGCCAGCAGTGAAAGAGGGGCTGGAAACACCATATATTTT; CDR3 protein: CASSERGAGNTIYF
D gene: NA; J gene: TRBJ2-2; V gene: TRBV7-3; clone size: NA; CDR3 DNA: TGTGCCAGCAGCTTAATGGCGGGGACGGGCACCGGGGAGCTGTTTTTT; CDR3 protein: CASSLMAGTGTGELFF
D gene: TRBD2; J gene: TRBJ2-1; V gene: TRBV20-1; clone size: NA; CDR3 DNA: TGCAGTGCTCTCCAGCCGAGCGGGGGGAATCCTCAGTTCTTC; CDR3 protein: CSALQPSGGNPQFF
D gene: NA; J gene: TRBJ2-2; V gene: TRBV12-3/TRBV12-4; clone size: NA; CDR3 DNA: TGTGCCAGCAGTCCGACTCAGGCGGGGACCGGGGAGCTGTTTTTT; CDR3 protein: CASSPTQAGTGELFF
D gene: TRBD2; J gene: TRBJ2-4; V gene: TRBV7-8; clone size: few; CDR3 DNA: TGTGCCAGCAGCCCCCGGGGGGGTCTAGCCAAAAACATTCAGTACTTC; CDR3 protein: CASSPRGGLAKNIQYF
D gene: TRBD2; J gene: TRBJ2-2; V gene: TRBV6-2/TRBV6-3; clone size: few; CDR3 DNA: TGTGCCAGTAGCGGGGGCAACACCGGGGAGCTGTTTTTT; CDR3 protein: CASSGGNTGELFF
D gene: TRBD1; J gene: TRBJ2-2; V gene: TRBV20-1; clone size: NA; CDR3 DNA: TGCAGTGCTAGAGATGGGGACAGGGGCGACACCGGGGAGCTGTTTTTT; CDR3 protein: CSARDGDRGDTGELFF
D gene: NA; J gene: TRBJ1-5; V gene: TRBV29-1; clone size: few; CDR3 DNA: TGCAGCGTTGACATGGGGGGAAATCAGCCCCAGCATTTT; CDR3 protein: CSVDMGGNQPQHF
D gene: TRBD1; J gene: TRBJ1-4; V gene: TRBV5-1; clone size: NA; CDR3 DNA: TGCGCCAGCAGCCCCCTCCCGGGACAGGGTGGCGAAAAACTGTTTTTT; CDR3 protein: CASSPLPGQGGEKLFF
D gene: NA; J gene: TRBJ1-1; V gene: TRBV3-1; clone size: NA; CDR3 DNA: TGTGCCAGCAGCCAAGACGGGATCGGCACTGAAGCTTTCTTT; CDR3 protein: CASSQDGIGTEAFF
D gene: NA; J gene: TRBJ1-2; V gene: TRBV5-6; clone size: NA; CDR3 DNA: TGTGCCAGCAGCTTGAGAGAGGGGGCTAACTATGGCTACACCTTC; CDR3 protein: CASSLREGANYGYTF
D gene: NA; J gene: TRBJ2-5; V gene: TRBV5-1; clone size: many; CDR3 DNA: TGTGCCAGCAGCTTCCAAGAGACCCAGTACTTC; CDR3 protein: CASSFQETQYF
D gene: NA; J gene: TRBJ2-1; V gene: TRBV11-2; clone size: NA; CDR3 DNA: TGTGCCAGCAGCTTATGGGCCTGGGAGCAGTTCTTC; CDR3 protein: CASSLWAWEQFF
D gene: NA; J gene: TRBJ2-3; V gene: TRBV3-1; clone size: few; CDR3 DNA: TGTGCCAGCAGCCAAGTGGCTCTCACAGATACGCAGTATTTT; CDR3 protein: CASSQVALTDTQYF
D gene: TRBD1; J gene: TRBJ2-3; V gene: TRBV5-1; clone size: NA; CDR3 DNA: TGCGCCAGCAGCACAGGACAGGGGGACACAGATACGCAGTATTTT; CDR3 protein: CASSTGQGDTDTQYF
D gene: NA; J gene: TRBJ2-1; V gene: TRBV7-2; clone size: few; CDR3 DNA: TGTGCCAGCAGCGGAAAACGGACGTCTAATGAGCAGTTCTTC; CDR3 protein: CASSGKRTSNEQFF
D gene: NA; J gene: TRBJ2-5; V gene: TRBV11-2; clone size: NA; CDR3 DNA: TGTGCCAACGACGGGGAGGTTGGACGAGAGACCCAGTACTTC; CDR3 protein: CANDGEVGRETQYF
D gene: TRBD2; J gene: TRBJ2-3; V gene: TRBV7-3; clone size: many; CDR3 DNA: TGTGCCAGCAGCTTAACTCGGGGGGGCCAAGATACGCAGTATTTT; CDR3 protein: CASSLTRGGQDTQYF
D gene: NA; J gene: TRBJ1-1; V gene: TRBV11-2; clone size: NA; CDR3 DNA: TGTGCCAGCAGCTTATCAGGGTTTGGTACTGAAGCTTTCTTT; CDR3 protein: CASSLSGFGTEAFF
D gene: TRBD1; J gene: TRBJ2-1; V gene: TRBV20-1; clone size: few; CDR3 DNA: TGCAGTGCCCTATCTAGGGAAGGGGGCTACTACAATGAGCAGTTCTTC; CDR3 protein: CSALSREGGYYNEQFF
D gene: NA; J gene: TRBJ2-5; V gene: TRBV20-1; clone size: NA; CDR3 DNA: TGCAGTGCTAGAGATTTCGCGGAGGAACAAGAGACCCAGTACTTC; CDR3 protein: CSARDFAEEQETQYF
D gene: TRBD1; J gene: TRBJ1-4; V gene: TRBV7-2; clone size: NA; CDR3 DNA: TGTGCCAGCAGCTTCCAGGGGGCAACTAATGAAAAACTGTTTTTT; CDR3 protein: CASSFQGATNEKLFF
D gene: TRBD2; J gene: TRBJ2-3; V gene: TRBV24-1; clone size: NA; CDR3 DNA: TGTGCCACCAGTGATTCTAGCGGGGGGATTGCAGATACGCAGTATTTT; CDR3 protein: CATSDSSGGIADTQYF
D gene: NA; J gene: TRBJ1-1; V gene: TRBV14; clone size: few; CDR3 DNA: TGTGCCAGCAGCCAAGTCGCGGGGGCGAACACTGAAGCTTTCTTT; CDR3 protein: CASSQVAGANTEAFF
D gene: NA; J gene: TRBJ1-3; V gene: TRBV3-1; clone size: NA; CDR3 DNA: TGTGCCAGCAGCCAAGACGGGGGTAGCTCTGGAAACACCATATATTTT; CDR3 protein: CASSQDGGSSGNTIYF
D gene: NA; J gene: TRBJ2-2; V gene: TRBV7-2; clone size: few; CDR3 DNA: TGTGCCAGCAAGGGGGGTGGGAGCACCGGGGAGCTGTTTTTT; CDR3 protein: CASKGGGSTGELFF
D gene: NA; J gene: TRBJ2-1; V gene: TRBV7-9; clone size: many; CDR3 DNA: TGTGCCAGCAGCCTCCAGGGCGATGAGCAGTTCTTC; CDR3 protein: CASSLQGDEQFF
D gene: NA; J gene: TRBJ2-2; V gene: TRBV5-1; clone size: few; CDR3 DNA: TGCGCCAGCTCGGGACGAACGAACACCGGGGAGCTGTTTTTT; CDR3 protein: CASSGRTNTGELFF
D gene: NA; J gene: TRBJ1-5; V gene: TRBV27; clone size: few; CDR3 DNA: TGTGCCAGCAGTTTGGTCAGGGAGCAGCCCCAGCATTTT; CDR3 protein: CASSLVREQPQHF
D gene: NA; J gene: TRBJ2-7; V gene: TRBV6-5; clone size: few; CDR3 DNA: TGTGCCAGCAGGGATATAGGACAAATCGAGCAGTACTTC; CDR3 protein: CASRDIGQIEQYF
D gene: TRBD1; J gene: TRBJ1-2; V gene: TRBV3-1; clone size: few; CDR3 DNA: TGTGCCAGCAGCCAGGAGGGACAGGTTAACTATGGCTACACCTTC; CDR3 protein: CASSQEGQVNYGYTF
D gene: NA; J gene: TRBJ2-3; V gene: TRBV4-1; clone size: many; CDR3 DNA: TGCGCCAGCAGCCAAGAACAGGGTCCTAGCACAGATACGCAGTATTTT; CDR3 protein: CASSQEQGPSTDTQYF
D gene: TRBD2; J gene: TRBJ2-5; V gene: TRBV12-3/TRBV12-4; clone size: few; CDR3 DNA: TGTGCCAGCACCCGAGCTAGCGGGGGGAAAGAGACCCAGTACTTC; CDR3 protein: CASTRASGGKETQYF
D gene: NA; J gene: TRBJ2-6; V gene: TRBV5-1; clone size: few; CDR3 DNA: TGCGCCAGCAATAAGACGCCTGGGGCCAACGTCCTGACTTTC; CDR3 protein: CASNKTPGANVLTF
D gene: NA; J gene: TRBJ2-3; V gene: TRBV18; clone size: NA; CDR3 DNA: TGTGCCAGCTCACCCTGGGACACAGATACGCAGTATTTT; CDR3 protein: CASSPWDTDTQYF
D gene: NA; J gene: TRBJ1-4; V gene: TRBV25-1; clone size: few; CDR3 DNA: TGTGCCAGCAGTGAATCTGGGTTTAATGAAAAACTGTTTTTT; CDR3 protein: CASSESGFNEKLFF
D gene: TRBD2; J gene: TRBJ2-2; V gene: TRBV5-4; clone size: NA; CDR3 DNA: TGTGCCAGCAGTCCCGGGGGGACCTACACCGGGGAGCTGTTTTTT; CDR3 protein: CASSPGGTYTGELFF
D gene: TRBD2; J gene: TRBJ2-5; V gene: TRBV18; clone size: NA; CDR3 DNA: TGTGCCAGCTCACCACCGGCGGGGGGGCTCCCCCAGTACTTC; CDR3 protein: CASSPPAGGLPQYF
D gene: NA; J gene: TRBJ2-1; V gene: TRBV7-2; clone size: NA; CDR3 DNA: TGTGCCAGCAGATCTCCGGGATCCCAGTACAATGAGCAGTTCTTC; CDR3 protein: CASRSPGSQYNEQFF
D gene: TRBD2; J gene: TRBJ2-2; V gene: TRBV9; clone size: few; CDR3 DNA: TGTGCCAGCGGGAGGGATCGGGGGGACACCGGGGAGCTGTTTTTT; CDR3 protein: CASGRDRGDTGELFF
D gene: NA; J gene: TRBJ1-1; V gene: TRBV5-1; clone size: NA; CDR3 DNA: TGCGCCAGCAGCTTGGGCCCAGTGTTT; CDR3 protein: CASSLGPVF
D gene: TRBD1; J gene: TRBJ1-5; V gene: TRBV12-3/TRBV12-4; clone size: NA; CDR3 DNA: TGTGCCAGCAGTCCAGGGGGAGGACGCAATCAGCCCCAGCATTTT; CDR3 protein: CASSPGGGRNQPQHF
D gene: TRBD2; J gene: TRBJ2-2; V gene: TRBV11-2; clone size: few; CDR3 DNA: TGTGCCAGCAGCTCAGCGGGGGGGCAGGCCGGGGAGCTGTTTTTT; CDR3 protein: CASSSAGGQAGELFF
D gene: TRBD2; J gene: TRBJ2-3; V gene: TRBV9; clone size: few; CDR3 DNA: TGTGCCAGCAGCGGGGACTACCCTCGGATGGATACGCAGTATTTT; CDR3 protein: CASSGDYPRMDTQYF
D gene: NA; J gene: TRBJ2-3; V gene: TRBV7-9; clone size: few; CDR3 DNA: TGTGCCAGCAGCTTAGCGTTCTCCGGCGTGGGTGATACGCAGTATTTT; CDR3 protein: CASSLAFSGVGDTQYF
D gene: TRBD1; J gene: TRBJ1-2; V gene: TRBV7-2; clone size: few; CDR3 DNA: TGTGCCAGCAGCTCCTTGGGGACAGGGATTTATGGCTACACCTTC; CDR3 protein: CASSSLGTGIYGYTF
D gene: TRBD2; J gene: TRBJ2-1; V gene: TRBV6-4; clone size: few; CDR3 DNA: TGTGCCAGCAGTGACTCTCTAGCGGGGGGGCACAATGAGCAGTTCTTC; CDR3 protein: CASSDSLAGGHNEQFF
D gene: NA; J gene: TRBJ1-2; V gene: TRBV12-3/TRBV12-4; clone size: few; CDR3 DNA: TGTGCCAGCAGTTTTCAGGGGTATGGCTACACCTTC; CDR3 protein: CASSFQGYGYTF